The source of this T cell receptor beta chain is a study of T cells in Graves' hyperthyroidism and ophthalmopathy (dated by TCRdb to the late 2010s). About the full investigation: Peripheral blood was collected at initial diagnosis, before any treatment. The 95 to 100 discovery patients were divided at random into training and test sets in a 7:3 ratio. Following sampling, methimazole starting at 30 mg daily was given to hyperthyroidism patients, and high-dose intravenous methylprednisolone was given to ophthalmopathy patients. TCR V-J signatures able to tell the groups apart were searched for in a discovery cohort of 90 to 100 patients, of whom more than 40 had Graves' ophthalmopathy and under 65 had stable Graves' hyperthyroidism. Prospective prediction of ophthalmopathy was tested in an independent validation cohort of 18 to 20 hyperthyroidism patients and around 16 patients who later progressed to ophthalmopathy. The paper reports TCR Vbeta CDR3 sequencing of roughly 140 peripheral blood samples: approximately 41 ophthalmopathy, roughly 80 hyperthyroidism and around 17 progressor patients. Thyroid tissue and blood T-cell repertoires from more than five Graves' hyperthyroidism patients were also compared in the study.

Hyperthyroidism patients were newly diagnosed, had a disease duration of under 2 months, and were aged 18 to 65 years. The study excluded patients with uncontrolled infections, other autoimmune diseases, pregnancy or lactation. Clinical symptoms, serum thyroxine and TRAb, thyroid ultrasound, and orbital computed tomography formed the basis for the diagnoses. Blood from progressor patients was drawn when they were first diagnosed with hyperthyroidism, before any ophthalmopathy symptoms appeared. PBMCs were separated from under 12 ml of fresh peripheral blood using Ficoll-Paque density gradient centrifugation. Progressor patients were first diagnosed with Graves' hyperthyroidism and then developed ophthalmopathy during follow-up. Total RNA was extracted with Trizol reagent, and quality was checked on an Agilent 2100 Bioanalyzer. This clonotype was detected a few times. Which antigen it targets is not known. One base away there is no much larger clone; base qualities are not given.

The TCR beta CDR3 regions were amplified from the RNA transcripts. A first-round RT-PCR of the TCR CDR3 used the HTBI primer set with the Qiagen OneStep RT-PCR kit. The libraries were constructed in a second round of multiplex PCR and then size-selected and purified. The libraries were sequenced on an Illumina HiSeq2000 using paired-end 100 bp reads. Turning to the authors' computational methods: SOAPnuke was used to process the raw data, removing reads that contained adapters or uncalled bases, had a mean Phred below 15, or lacked an exact match to the constant primer or identifier. High-quality paired reads were merged with COPE v1.2.5, and unique nucleotide sequences were defined as clonotypes. MiTCR v1.1 was used to align the clonotypes against IMGT TRBV, TRBD and TRBJ reference segments. The analysis was restricted to V-J combinations with a frequency above 0.0001, which together covered just over 99% of the repertoires. The TCS score was defined as F50 (clonal expansion) divided by E x V (chaos), with BLOSUM62-based TCRdist calculated between CDR3 peptides within each V-J. Welch's t-statistics and random forest reduced approximately 520 V-J features to roughly 13, which were used in a naive Bayes classifier (R e1071). TCRdb reworked the public reads: Q25 trimming with fastp, MiXCR clone assembly, productive beta chains retained. CDR3 protein duplicates are merged, each entry listing the most common genes and DNA. The V and J calls and clone size are TCRdb's, not the authors'. This sample holds 300,000 to 450,000 distinct CDR3 sequences; 15% to 19% were observed only once. The top ten clonotypes cover around a quarter of the sample.

Broader findings and caveats from the paper: During validation, the model predicted progression to ophthalmopathy a median of around 6 months ahead of onset, with more than 60% sensitivity and 72.22% specificity. No statistical method was used to set the sample size in advance, and investigators knew the group allocation. Ophthalmopathy was separated from stable hyperthyroidism by a 13 V-J signature model, with approximately 85% sensitivity and about 81% specificity obtained in cross-validation and 80%/75% obtained in testing. Blood samples also contained most of the expanded thyroid clonotypes (frequency above 0.001), which suggests that blood repertoires may reflect thyroid immune responses.

The CDR3 contains 17 residues, cysteine and phenylalanine counted. The sequence is cut down to CDR3 DNA, 51 bases in frame from base 1. CDR1 is given as LNHNV and CDR2 as YYDKDF, both from the germline V gene (reference sequence). V loses 3 bases at its end and J loses 5 bases; junction bases beyond the gene matches: 12. Recombination linked TRBV15 to TRBJ2-5, and 10 junctional nucleotides match TRBD1. Material: blood. The TCR was taken from a young woman with Graves' hyperthyroidism that later progressed to Graves' ophthalmopathy. The base sequence is TGTGCCACCAGCAGGGGGTCCGGGACAGGGGCTTTGGAGACCCAGTACTTC. Translated, it gives CATSRGSGTGALETQYF.